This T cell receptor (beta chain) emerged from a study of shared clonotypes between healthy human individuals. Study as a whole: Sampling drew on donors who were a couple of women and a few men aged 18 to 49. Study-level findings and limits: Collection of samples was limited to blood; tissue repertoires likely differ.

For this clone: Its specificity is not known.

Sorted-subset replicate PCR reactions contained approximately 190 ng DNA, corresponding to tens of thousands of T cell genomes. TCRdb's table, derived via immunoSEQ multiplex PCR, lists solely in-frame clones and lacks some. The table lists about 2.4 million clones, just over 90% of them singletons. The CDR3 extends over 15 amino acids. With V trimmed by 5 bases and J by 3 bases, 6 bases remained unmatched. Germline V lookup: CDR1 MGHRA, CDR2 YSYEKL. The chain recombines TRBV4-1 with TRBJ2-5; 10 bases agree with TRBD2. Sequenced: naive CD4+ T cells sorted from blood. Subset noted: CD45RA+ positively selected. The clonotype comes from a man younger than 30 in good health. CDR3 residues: CASSRRTSGEETQYF. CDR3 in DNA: TGCGCCAGCAGCAGACGGACTAGCGGCGAAGAGACCCAGTACTTC.